This T cell receptor beta chain was profiled in a study of Ad26.COV2.S vaccination and SARS-CoV-2 variants. Turning to this clone: What it binds is unknown.

Documented treatment: over 15 received Ad26.COV2.S at low or high dose, single or two shots; several received placebo; per-sample allocation not given. Collection of the samples took place on day 63 after the first injection of vaccine or placebo. Study results and caveats: Quantification of TCR breadth and depth may have yielded underestimates of total T cell responses.

Germline lookup yields CDR1 MNHNS and CDR2 SASEGT. The CDR3 covers 16 residues. The V end lost 1 base, the J end lost 5 bases, and 15 bases lay between the germline ends. The method was immunoSEQ multiplex PCR; TCRdb's version includes in-frame clones alone and lacks a portion of them. The repertoire holds hundreds of thousands of clones, with around 92% as singletons. This clonotype was sampled from a person between 18 and 65 years old who received the Ad26.COV2.S COVID-19 vaccine or a placebo. Here the sequenced sample was peripheral blood, taken in a trial of Ad26.COV2.S vaccine versus placebo. J is TRBJ1-5 and V is TRBV6-1; no reliable D call. The CDR3 reads CASSEDYRAVYQPQHF. CDR3 DNA: TGTGCCAGCAGTGAAGACTACCGGGCTGTTTATCAGCCCCAGCATTTT.